This T cell receptor (beta chain) was captured by sequencing in a study of cytotoxic CD8 clonotypes in ibrutinib-treated CLL. Whole-study context: Within the patient group, approximately 10 were relapsed/refractory and roughly 15 treatment-naive, and roughly 18 were IGHV unmutated. Responses comprised 24 partial and 2 complete; at median about 68 months, roughly 14 remained remitted and approximately twelve progressed.

Overall study results and limits: Public clonotypes were seen rarely and were contracted or stable on treatment. At ibrutinib response, clonality increased, and at progression it declined back toward baseline.

Concerning this clone itself: Its cognate antigen is unknown.

Produced via immunoSEQ multiplex PCR; TCRdb's table is partial and in-frame only. The sample comprises 150,000 to 200,000 clones, 70% to 90% of which are singletons, and about 2.9% rests with the top ten. Germline V gives CDR1 KGHSH, CDR2 LQKENI. V shed 6 bases, J shed 13 bases, and the junction held 8 bases outside the gene matches. CDR3 length equals 12 residues. The sequence came from a human donor with chronic lymphocytic leukemia. The source material was PBMCs, sampled at disease progression, from a patient treated with ibrutinib. The chain has TRBV18 and TRBJ2-1, with TRBD1 identical over 8 bases. The CDR3 loop is CASSLGTGGQFF. CDR3 DNA: TGTGCCAGCTCTCTCGGGACAGGAGGACAGTTCTTC.